This passage covers 24 T cell receptor beta chains from one sample sequenced in a study of blood T cell repertoires in COVID-19. Assay used: immunoSEQ multiplex PCR; TCRdb lists only in-frame clones, some missing. Of under 300,000 clones listed, around 85% were seen once; the top ten hold around 1.8%. The sample consisted of PBMCs or T cells enriched from blood (not recorded which). These receptors came from a woman aged 50 to 60 who had recovered from COVID-19.

The chain joins TRBV5-6 to TRBJ2-1, with unresolved D. This CDR3 is 15 amino acids long. Trimming removed 4 bases from V and 2 bases from J, with 13 bases in between. CDR1 and CDR2 (germline): SGHDT, YYEEEE. The CDR3 loop is CASSDLRSAYNEQFF. The CDR3 DNA follows: TGTGCCAGCAGCGACCTACGGAGCGCCTACAATGAGCAGTTCTTC.

The V call is TRBV7-3, the J call TRBJ1-5; a possible D gene is TRBD1 (6 bases). The CDR3 has 16 amino acids. The germline V gene encodes CDR1 SGHTA and CDR2 FQGTGA. Trimming took off 1 base at V and 1 base at J, with 11 bases between the two ends. The CDR3 DNA reads as TGTGCCAGCAGCTTAAGACTGAGGGGGAGCAATCAGCCCCAGCATTTT. Translation: CASSLRLRGSNQPQHF.

The chain couples TRBV19 to TRBJ2-7, with D possibly TRBD1 on 6 matching bases. The CDR3 runs 13 residues. Germline V gene data show CDR1 as LNHDA and CDR2 as SQIVND (reference sequence). V shed 2 bases and J shed 3 bases, with 8 bases lying between them. The CDR3 DNA reads as TGTGCCAGTAGTATAAGGGACATCTACGAGCAGTACTTC. It encodes CASSIRDIYEQYF.

The genes are TRBV7-9 and TRBJ2-7; 7 nucleotides agree with TRBD1. The CDR3 loop spans 15 amino acids. The V gene end was trimmed by 4 bases and the J gene end by 6 bases; junction bases not matched to a gene: 12. Germline assignment: CDR1 SEHNR and CDR2 FQNEAQ (reference sequence). CDR3 coding DNA: TGTGCCAGCAGCTCACCTAACAGGGGAACTCGCGAGCAGTACTTC. Protein sequence: CASSSPNRGTREQYF.

Only a few counts were recorded for this clone. This sequence joins TRBV5-1 and TRBJ2-7; 8 bases line up with TRBD1. The germline V gene encodes CDR1 SGHRS and CDR2 YFSETQ. The CDR3 has 15 amino acids. V lost 4 bases and J lost 2; bases outside the gene matches: 8. CDR3 in amino acids: CASSPRTGSAYEQYF. The CDR3 DNA reads TGCGCCAGCAGCCCCAGGACAGGGAGCGCCTACGAGCAGTACTTC.

In this sample, this clone turned up once. The J gene is TRBJ1-1, the V gene TRBV18, with TRBD1 identical over 11 bases. Trimming took 2 bases from V and 3 from J; bases not matched to a gene: 2. The CDR3 extends over 15 amino acids. Germline CDR1 KGHSH, CDR2 LQKENI. The CDR3 is CASSPMGQGDTEAFF. CDR3 bases: TGTGCCAGCTCACCAATGGGACAGGGGGACACTGAAGCTTTCTTT.

The chain is built from TRBV19 and TRBJ1-1, with D possibly being TRBD1 (5 bases). The germline V gene encodes CDR1 LNHDA and CDR2 SQIVND (reference sequence). The CDR3 sequence is 13 residues long. CDR3 sequence (DNA): TGTGCGGGCAGGGATTTGGGGAACACTGAAGCTTTCTTT. Protein: CAGRDLGNTEAFF.

Written as DNA, the CDR3 is TGTGCCAGCAGACGGACAGACTATAGCACAGATACGCAGTATTTT. Protein sequence: CASRRTDYSTDTQYF. The chain links TRBV28 to TRBJ2-3; maybe TRBD1 (6 bases). The CDR3 loop spans 15 amino acids. Germline V CDR1 and CDR2: MDHEN, SYDVKM. V gave up 6 bases and J gave up 0 bases, with 13 bases separating them.

The chain carries TRBV29-1 and TRBJ2-7, with a tentative D call TRBD2 (5 bases). The V and J ends lost 7 bases and 2 bases respectively, with 15 bases between them. CDR3 length: 13 residues. Germline lookup yields CDR1 SQVTM and CDR2 ANQGSEA. The CDR3 DNA follows: TGCAGCGCCCGTCCCGGGGAAACCTACGAGCAGTACTTC. Translated, it gives CSARPGETYEQYF.

J is TRBJ2-5 and V is TRBV27, with D maybe TRBD1 (5 bases). Germline lookup yields CDR1 MNHEY and CDR2 SMNVEV (reference sequence). CDR3 length equals 15 residues. V dropped 0 bases and J dropped 2 bases, with 10 bases sitting between them. CDR3 bases: TGTGCCAGCAGTTTATCGGGAAGGGGACAAGAGACCCAGTACTTC. Translated, it gives CASSLSGRGQETQYF.

This CDR3 reads CASNPRGGANNEQFF. The CDR3 DNA reads TGTGCCAGCAATCCTCGGGGGGGCGCAAACAATGAGCAGTTCTTC. This sequence joins TRBV28 and TRBJ2-1, with 8 bases matching TRBD2. Germline CDR1 MDHEN, CDR2 SYDVKM. Trimming removed 7 bases from V and 5 bases from J; junction bases left unmatched: 10. CDR3 length: 15 amino acids.

The chain combines TRBV5-5 with TRBJ2-7; possible D gene TRBD2, 7 bases. Germline V gene data show CDR1 as SGHKS and CDR2 as YYEKEE (reference sequence). The CDR3 has 15 amino acids. V shed 5 bases and J shed 7 bases, with 22 bases lying between them. The CDR3 DNA sequence: TGTGCCAGCAGGCTCTCCAACACAGGGAGGGGAGAGCAGTACTTC. This translates into CASRLSNTGRGEQYF.

This clone was counted only a few times. The chain joins TRBV28 to TRBJ2-7, with 7 bases matching TRBD2. The J segment lost 3 bases and the V segment lost 4 bases, leaving 12 bases of the junction unmatched. The CDR3 spans 16 residues. Germline CDR1 and CDR2: MDHEN and SYDVKM. CDR3 nucleotide sequence: TGTGCCAGCAGTTCCGGGGACTACAAAATCCGCTACGAGCAGTACTTC. This sequence encodes CASSSGDYKIRYEQYF.

The CDR3 loop reads CASSQDRVAGVANEQFF. For the CDR3, the DNA is TGTGCCAGCAGCCAAGATAGGGTAGCGGGAGTGGCGAATGAGCAGTTCTTC. This sequence joins TRBV3-1 (or the pseudogene TRBV3-2) and TRBJ2-1, with 9 bases lining up with TRBD2. CDR1 is LGHDT, CDR2 YNNKEL, per germline (reference sequence). The CDR3 totals 17 residues. V shed 0 bases and J 7 bases; nucleotides not matched to a gene: 10.

The chain couples TRBV7-2 to TRBJ2-7; the D gene is possibly TRBD2 (5 bases). CDR1 and CDR2 from the germline V gene are SGHTA and FQGNSA. The CDR3 spans 15 residues. Trimming stripped 8 bases from V and 0 bases from J, with 17 bases between. CDR3 nucleotides: TGTGCCAGCGTCCCACGTCGTAGCGCCTCCTACGAGCAGTACTTC. Its protein product is CASVPRRSASYEQYF.

The V gene is TRBV6-1, the J gene TRBJ2-7; a weak D match, TRBD1 (6 bases). The CDR3 length is 16 residues. CDR1 is MNHNS and CDR2 is SASEGT in the germline V gene. Trimming stripped 2 bases from V and 5 bases from J, with 19 bases between. CDR3 loop: CASSEYPTAGDDEQYF. In DNA, the CDR3 is TGTGCCAGCAGTGAATATCCTACCGCAGGGGATGACGAGCAGTACTTC.

The gene calls are TRBV27 and TRBJ2-7, with TRBD2 matching 7 bases. Germline CDR1 MNHEY, CDR2 SMNVEV (reference sequence). J gave up 1 base and V 2 bases, and 2 bases lay outside the gene matches. The CDR3 runs to 14 residues. CDR3 in DNA: TGTGCCAGCAGTTTAGCGGGAGAATCCTACGAGCAGTACTTC. It yields the protein CASSLAGESYEQYF.

The chain is built from TRBV5-1 and TRBJ2-2; 14 nucleotides line up with TRBD2. After removal of 0 bases from V and 5 bases from J, the junction contained 6 bases not matched to a gene. This CDR3 region has 18 residues. The germline V gene encodes CDR1 SGHRS and CDR2 YFSETQ. CDR3 protein: CASSLVGTSGSWTGELFF. Written as DNA, the CDR3 is TGCGCCAGCAGCTTGGTTGGGACTAGCGGGAGTTGGACCGGGGAGCTGTTTTTT.

The gene calls are TRBV4-1 and TRBJ1-4; no reliable D call. This CDR3 spans 16 amino acids. CDR1 is MGHRA, CDR2 YSYEKL, per germline. Trimming removed 1 base from V and 0 bases from J, with 9 bases in between. The CDR3 loop is CASSQVGSATNEKLFF. In DNA form, the CDR3 reads TGCGCCAGCAGCCAAGTCGGGTCCGCAACTAATGAAAAACTGTTTTTT.

The rearrangement links TRBV4-1 to TRBJ2-4; TRBD2 aligns across 8 bases. This CDR3 has 16 amino acids. From germline, CDR1 is MGHRA and CDR2 YSYEKL. V gave up 1 base and J gave up 8 bases; unmatched junction bases: 10. The CDR3 coding sequence is TGCGCCAGCAGCCAAGCGACCGGGAGGGAGAGGGACATTCAGTACTTC. This codes for CASSQATGRERDIQYF.

The chain employs TRBV30 and TRBJ1-1, with a possible D match to TRBD1 (5 bases). The CDR3 has 13 residues. Trimming left V 0 bases short and J 11 bases short, with 16 bases between. Germline V gene data show CDR1 as GTSNPN and CDR2 as SVGIG (reference sequence). In nucleotides, the CDR3 is TGTGCCTGGAGTGTACGGGTAGGAAACAGGGCTTTCTTT. Translation gives CAWSVRVGNRAFF.

This clone was seen once. This chain joins TRBV19 and TRBJ2-1, with 8 bases aligning to TRBD2. The junction had 7 bases not matched to a gene; V was cut back by 7 bases and J by 2 bases. This CDR3 is 15 amino acids long. Looked up from germline, CDR1 is LNHDA and CDR2 is SQIVND (reference sequence). The CDR3 spells CASKRASGPYNEQFF. The CDR3 DNA reads TGTGCCAGTAAGAGGGCTAGCGGGCCCTACAATGAGCAGTTCTTC.

This clone is a singleton in its sample. V and J are TRBV28 and TRBJ1-1; 7 bases match TRBD1. The length of the CDR3 is 12 residues. The V gene's germline CDR1 is MDHEN and CDR2 SYDVKM. The junction had 8 bases not matched to a gene; V was cut back by 5 bases and J by 11 bases. The CDR3 bases are TGTGCCAGCAGTCAACAGGGGATAGCGGCTTTCTTT. It translates to CASSQQGIAAFF.

V and J are TRBV5-1 and TRBJ2-2, with 7 bases aligning to TRBD2. The V segment lost 8 bases and the J segment 1 base; nucleotides outside the gene matches: 2. The CDR3 extends over 13 amino acids. CDR1 and CDR2 from the germline V gene are SGHRS and YFSETQ. The CDR3 region is CASTGGNTGELFF. DNA for the CDR3: TGCGCCAGTACGGGGGGGAACACCGGGGAGCTGTTTTTT.